This T cell receptor beta chain emerged from a study of blood T cell repertoires in COVID-19. This clone was seen a few times. Assay: immunoSEQ multiplex PCR; the TCRdb copy retains only in-frame clones and omits some. The table includes 150,000 to 200,000 clones, over 80% detected once. Between the trimmed V and J ends, which lost 3 bases and 5 bases, there was a span of 9 bases. Germline V gene sequence: CDR1 MNHEY, CDR2 SMNVEV (reference sequence). CDR3 length: 13 amino acids. V usage is TRBV27 and J usage is TRBJ2-3; D remains unclear. This receptor was taken from a man between 65 and 85 years old who had been exposed to COVID-19. The specimen sequenced was PBMCs or T cells enriched from blood (not recorded which). The CDR3 spells CASSFTARDTQYF. Written as DNA, the CDR3 is TGTGCCAGCAGTTTCACAGCCAGAGATACGCAGTATTTT.